This T cell receptor beta chain was captured in a study of blood T cell repertoires in COVID-19. The overall study: Some COVID-19 samples were acute and others convalescent; all came from the United States, Italy and Spain. T cells, B-cell-depleted T cells, or PBMCs provided the cDNA or gDNA that served as material.

A note on this clone: The sample has other DNA sequences that encode this CDR3 too.

As processed by the authors: Amplification of reference gene primers was used by the study to estimate nucleated cell counts. Profiling relied on immunoSEQ multiplex PCR, and the TCRdb table lists in-frame clones only, not all of them. That table supplies the V and J calls and clone size; D and trimming were determined from the DNA. The sample lists more than 110,000 clones; under 85% were seen once. Sequencing used peripheral blood. The sequence was collected from a woman of 80 years or more in a cohort sampled during active or convalescent COVID-19.

CDR3 residues: CASSQEGGTGELFF. CDR3 nucleotides: TGTGCCAGCAGCCAAGAGGGGGGCACCGGGGAGCTGTTTTTT. The genes are TRBV3-1 (or the pseudogene TRBV3-2) and TRBJ2-2; weak D call: TRBD2 (6 bases). V shed 0 bases and J shed 4 bases, with 6 bases lying between them. This CDR3 is built from 14 residues. In germline, CDR1 is LGHDT, CDR2 YNNKEL (reference sequence).